The sequence of this T cell receptor beta chain was determined in a study of OX40 agonist ivuxolimab in advanced cancers. In the study overall: A male proportion of 82.7% was recorded, with mean age around 60 years and range about 20 to 79. Study observations and caveats: Relative to CD4+ cells, CD8+ T cells on average had more expanded clones. No determination was made of the antigen specificity of the expanded peripheral T cells.

Remarks on this clone: Its antigen is not known.

Individuals having autoimmune disease history or systemic immunosuppression were not enrolled. Using immunoSEQ multiplex PCR, the repertoire was profiled, and TCRdb retains in-frame clones only, with some absent. The table lists over 25,000 clones, roughly 79% of them singletons. V gave up 4 bases and J gave up 6 bases; unmatched junction bases: 2. Germline CDR1 LNHDA, CDR2 SQIVND (reference sequence). The CDR3 extends over 12 amino acids. This clonotype was obtained from an adult with an advanced solid tumor such as melanoma, head and neck, liver or kidney cancer. The rearrangement uses TRBV19 and TRBJ1-2, with 7 bases fitting TRBD1. The source was CD4+ or CD8+ T cells sorted from blood, collected in a trial of the OX40 agonist ivuxolimab. The chain's CDR3 is CASSKTGNGYTF. CDR3 coding DNA: TGTGCCAGTAGTAAGACAGGGAATGGCTACACCTTC.